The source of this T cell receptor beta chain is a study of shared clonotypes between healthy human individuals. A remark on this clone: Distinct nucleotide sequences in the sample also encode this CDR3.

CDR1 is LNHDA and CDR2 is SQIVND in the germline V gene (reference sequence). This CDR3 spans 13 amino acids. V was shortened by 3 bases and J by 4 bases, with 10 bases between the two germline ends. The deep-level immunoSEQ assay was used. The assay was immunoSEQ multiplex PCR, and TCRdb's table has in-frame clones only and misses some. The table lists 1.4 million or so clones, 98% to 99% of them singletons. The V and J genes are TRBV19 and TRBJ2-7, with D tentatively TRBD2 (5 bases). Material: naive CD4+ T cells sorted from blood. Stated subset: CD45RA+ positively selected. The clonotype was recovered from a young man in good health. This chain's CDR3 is CASSIESGYEQYF. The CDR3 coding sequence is TGTGCCAGTAGTATTGAGTCGGGATACGAGCAGTACTTC.